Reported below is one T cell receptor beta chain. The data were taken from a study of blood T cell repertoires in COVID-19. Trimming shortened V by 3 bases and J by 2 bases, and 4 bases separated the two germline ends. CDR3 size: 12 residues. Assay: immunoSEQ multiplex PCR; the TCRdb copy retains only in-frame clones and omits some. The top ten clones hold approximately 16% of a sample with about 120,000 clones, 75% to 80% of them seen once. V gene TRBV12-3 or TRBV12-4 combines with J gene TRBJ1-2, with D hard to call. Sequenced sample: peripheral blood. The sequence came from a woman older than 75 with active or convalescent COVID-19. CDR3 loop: CASSFLNYGYTF. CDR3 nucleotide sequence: TGTGCCAGCAGTTTTCTAAACTATGGCTACACCTTC.